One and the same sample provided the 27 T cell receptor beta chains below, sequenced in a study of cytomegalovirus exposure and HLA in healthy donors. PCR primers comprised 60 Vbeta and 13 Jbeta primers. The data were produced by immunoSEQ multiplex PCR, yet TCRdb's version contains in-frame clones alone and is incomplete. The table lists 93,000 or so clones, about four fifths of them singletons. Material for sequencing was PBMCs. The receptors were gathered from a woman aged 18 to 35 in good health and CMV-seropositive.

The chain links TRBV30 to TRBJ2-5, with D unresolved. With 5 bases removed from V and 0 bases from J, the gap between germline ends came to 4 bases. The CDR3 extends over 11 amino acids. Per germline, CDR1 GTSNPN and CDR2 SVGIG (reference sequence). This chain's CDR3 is CAWADQETQYF. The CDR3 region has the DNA TGTGCCTGGGCAGACCAAGAGACCCAGTACTTC.

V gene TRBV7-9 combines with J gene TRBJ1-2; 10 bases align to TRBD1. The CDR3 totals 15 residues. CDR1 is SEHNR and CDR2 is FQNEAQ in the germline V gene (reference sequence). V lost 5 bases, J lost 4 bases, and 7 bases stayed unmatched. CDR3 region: CASSPLGTGAYGYTF. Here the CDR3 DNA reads TGTGCCAGCAGCCCACTTGGGACAGGGGCCTATGGCTACACCTTC.

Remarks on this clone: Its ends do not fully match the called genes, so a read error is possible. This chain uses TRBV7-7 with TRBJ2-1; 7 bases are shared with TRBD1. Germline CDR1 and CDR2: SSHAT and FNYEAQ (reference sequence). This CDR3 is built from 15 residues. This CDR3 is CASSLGQAEGNEQFF. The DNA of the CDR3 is TGTGCTAGCAGCTTAGGACAGGCTGAGGGGAATGAGCAGTTCTTC.

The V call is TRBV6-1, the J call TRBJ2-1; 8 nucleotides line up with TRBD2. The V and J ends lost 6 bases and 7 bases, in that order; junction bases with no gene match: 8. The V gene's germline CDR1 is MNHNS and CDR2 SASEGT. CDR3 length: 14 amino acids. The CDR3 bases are TGTGCCAGCAGCGAGGGACTAGAGGGGAATGAGCAGTTCTTC. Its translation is CASSEGLEGNEQFF.

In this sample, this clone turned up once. The CDR3 nucleotides are TGTGCCAGCGGACTAGTATTCTATGAGCAGTTCTTC. Its protein is CASGLVFYEQFF. The J gene is TRBJ2-1, the V gene TRBV28, with 7 bases matching TRBD2. The CDR3 is 12 amino acids. Unmatched junction bases numbered 6, after V lost 8 bases and J lost 8 bases. Germline loops: CDR1 MDHEN, CDR2 SYDVKM.

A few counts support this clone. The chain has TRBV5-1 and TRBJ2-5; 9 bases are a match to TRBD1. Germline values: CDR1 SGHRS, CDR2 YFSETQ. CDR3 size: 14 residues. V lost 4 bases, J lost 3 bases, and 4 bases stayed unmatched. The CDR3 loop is CASSMGTGKETQYF. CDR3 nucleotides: TGCGCCAGCAGCATGGGGACAGGGAAAGAGACCCAGTACTTC.

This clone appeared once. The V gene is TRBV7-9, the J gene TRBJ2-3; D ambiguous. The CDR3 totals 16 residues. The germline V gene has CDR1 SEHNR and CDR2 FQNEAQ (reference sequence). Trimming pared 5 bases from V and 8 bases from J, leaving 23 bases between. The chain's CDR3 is CASSPRDGQVQPTQYF. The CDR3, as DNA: TGTGCCAGCAGCCCAAGAGACGGCCAGGTACAGCCTACGCAGTATTTT.

CDR3 residues: CASSLAAREQYF. The CDR3 nucleotides read TGTGCCAGCAGCTTGGCCGCTCGGGAGCAGTACTTC. The V gene is TRBV5-6, the J gene TRBJ2-7; D ambiguous. Germline V gene lookup returns CDR1 SGHDT and CDR2 YYEEEE. The CDR3 extends over 12 amino acids. Trimming removed 0 bases from V and 7 bases from J, with 8 bases in between.

In DNA, the CDR3 is TGCAGCGTTGGTGCGGGGGCACCTTACGAGCAGTACTTC. This codes for CSVGAGAPYEQYF. V gene TRBV29-1 combines with J gene TRBJ2-7; weak D call: TRBD2 (7 bases). The CDR3 is made up of 13 amino acids. From germline, CDR1 is SQVTM and CDR2 ANQGSEA. V lost 4 bases, J lost 4 bases, and 14 bases lay in between.

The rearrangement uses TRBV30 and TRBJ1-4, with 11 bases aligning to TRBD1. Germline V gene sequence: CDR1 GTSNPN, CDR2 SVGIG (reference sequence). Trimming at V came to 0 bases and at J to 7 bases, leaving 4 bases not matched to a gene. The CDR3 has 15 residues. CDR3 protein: CAWSVTDRGPEKLFF. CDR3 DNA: TGTGCCTGGAGTGTCACGGACAGGGGGCCTGAAAAACTGTTTTTT.

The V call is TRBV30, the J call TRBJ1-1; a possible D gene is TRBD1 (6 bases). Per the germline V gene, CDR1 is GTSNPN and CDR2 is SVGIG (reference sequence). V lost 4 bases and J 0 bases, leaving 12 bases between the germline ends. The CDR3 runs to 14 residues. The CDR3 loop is CAWKPTGMNTEAFF. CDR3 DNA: TGTGCCTGGAAGCCGACAGGCATGAACACTGAAGCTTTCTTT. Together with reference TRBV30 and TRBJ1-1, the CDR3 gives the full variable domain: SQTIHQWPATLVQPVGSPLSLECTVEGTSNPNLYWYRQAAGRGLQLLFYSVGIGQISSEVPQNLSASRPQDRQFILSSKKLLLSDSGFYLCAWKPTGMNTEAFFGQGTRLTVV.

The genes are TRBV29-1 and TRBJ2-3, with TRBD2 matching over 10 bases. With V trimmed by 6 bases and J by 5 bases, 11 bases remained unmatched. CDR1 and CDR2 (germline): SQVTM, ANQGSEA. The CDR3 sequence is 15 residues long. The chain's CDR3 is CSVGGSGRIGDTQYF. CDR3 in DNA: TGCAGCGTGGGGGGTAGCGGGAGGATTGGAGATACGCAGTATTTT.

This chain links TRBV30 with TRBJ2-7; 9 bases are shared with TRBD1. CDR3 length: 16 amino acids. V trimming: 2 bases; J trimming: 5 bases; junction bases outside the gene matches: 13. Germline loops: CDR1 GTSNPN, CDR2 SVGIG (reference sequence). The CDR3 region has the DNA TGTGCCTGGAGTCCACCGCCCGGGACAGGGCTTAACGAGCAGTACTTC. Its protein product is CAWSPPPGTGLNEQYF.

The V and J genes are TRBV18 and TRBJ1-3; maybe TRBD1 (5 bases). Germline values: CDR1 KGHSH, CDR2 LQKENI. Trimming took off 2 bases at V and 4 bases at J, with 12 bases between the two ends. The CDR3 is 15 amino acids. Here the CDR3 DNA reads TGTGCCAGCTCACCAGCGCAGGGCCTGGGAAACACCATATATTTT. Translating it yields CASSPAQGLGNTIYF.

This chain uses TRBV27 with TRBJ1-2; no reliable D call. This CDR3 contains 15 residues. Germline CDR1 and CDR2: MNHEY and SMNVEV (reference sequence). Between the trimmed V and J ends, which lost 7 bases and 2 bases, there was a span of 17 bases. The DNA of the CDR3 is TGTGCCAGCACTCCTACCGGCAGGCCCAACTATGGCTACACCTTC. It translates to CASTPTGRPNYGYTF.

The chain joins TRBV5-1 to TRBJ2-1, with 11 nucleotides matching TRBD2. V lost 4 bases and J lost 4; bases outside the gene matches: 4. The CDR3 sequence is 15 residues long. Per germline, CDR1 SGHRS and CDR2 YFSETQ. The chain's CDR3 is CASSLGTSGYNEQFF. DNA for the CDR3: TGCGCCAGCAGCCTCGGGACTAGCGGTTACAATGAGCAGTTCTTC. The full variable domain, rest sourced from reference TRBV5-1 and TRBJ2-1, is KAGVTQTPRYLIKTRGQQVTLSCSPISGHRSVSWYQQTPGQGLQFLFEYFSETQRNKGNFPGRFSGRQFSNSRSEMNVSTLELGDSALYLCASSLGTSGYNEQFFGPGTRLTVL.

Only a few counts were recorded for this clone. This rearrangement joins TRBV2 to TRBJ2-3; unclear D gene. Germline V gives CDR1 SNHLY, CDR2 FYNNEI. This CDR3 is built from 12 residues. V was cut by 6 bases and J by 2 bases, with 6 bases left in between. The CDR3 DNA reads TGTGCCAGCAGCCTAACCACAGATACGCAGTATTTT. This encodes CASSLTTDTQYF.

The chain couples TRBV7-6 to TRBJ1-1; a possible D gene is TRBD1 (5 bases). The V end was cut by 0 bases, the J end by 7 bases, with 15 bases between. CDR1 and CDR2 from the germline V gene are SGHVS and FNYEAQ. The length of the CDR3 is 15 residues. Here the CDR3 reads CASSLALPGWGEAFF. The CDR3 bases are TGTGCCAGCAGCTTAGCGCTGCCAGGGTGGGGTGAAGCTTTCTTT.

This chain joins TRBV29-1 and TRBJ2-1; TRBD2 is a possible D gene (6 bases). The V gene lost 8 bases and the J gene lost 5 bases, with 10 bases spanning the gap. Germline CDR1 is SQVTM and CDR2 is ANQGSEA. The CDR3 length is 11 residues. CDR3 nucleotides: TGCAGCCCTACGGGGGACAATGAGCAGTTCTTC. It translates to CSPTGDNEQFF.

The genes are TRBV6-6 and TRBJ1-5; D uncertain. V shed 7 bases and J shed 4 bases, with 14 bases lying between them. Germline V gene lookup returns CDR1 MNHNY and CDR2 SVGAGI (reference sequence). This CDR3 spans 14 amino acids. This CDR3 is CASTPEGRNQPQHF. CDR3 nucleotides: TGTGCCAGCACCCCAGAGGGTAGGAATCAGCCCCAGCATTTT.

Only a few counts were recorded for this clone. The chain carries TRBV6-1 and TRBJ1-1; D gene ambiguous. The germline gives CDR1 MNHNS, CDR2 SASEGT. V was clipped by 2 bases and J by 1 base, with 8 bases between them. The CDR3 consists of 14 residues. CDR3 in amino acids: CASSEMPRNTEAFF. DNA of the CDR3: TGTGCCAGCAGTGAAATGCCCAGGAACACTGAAGCTTTCTTT.

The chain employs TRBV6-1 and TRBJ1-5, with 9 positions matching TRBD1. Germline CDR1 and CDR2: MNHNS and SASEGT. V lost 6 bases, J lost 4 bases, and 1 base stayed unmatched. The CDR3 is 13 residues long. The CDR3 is CASSGTGNQPQHF. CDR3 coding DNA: TGTGCCAGCAGCGGGACAGGGAATCAGCCCCAGCATTTT.

In DNA form, the CDR3 reads TGCGCCAGCAGGAGACTAGCGACTAGCACAGATACGCAGTATTTT. It yields the protein CASRRLATSTDTQYF. This chain connects TRBV5-1 to TRBJ2-3, with 8 bases aligning to TRBD2. This CDR3 is built from 15 residues. The J segment lost 0 bases and the V segment lost 5 bases, leaving 5 bases of the junction unmatched. Germline values: CDR1 SGHRS, CDR2 YFSETQ.

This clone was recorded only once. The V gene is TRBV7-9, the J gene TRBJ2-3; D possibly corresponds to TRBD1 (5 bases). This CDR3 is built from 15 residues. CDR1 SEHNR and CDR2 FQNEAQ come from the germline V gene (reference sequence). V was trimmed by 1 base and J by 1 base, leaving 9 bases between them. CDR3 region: CASSLGGIGTDTQYF. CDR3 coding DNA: TGTGCCAGCAGCTTAGGGGGCATCGGCACAGATACGCAGTATTTT.

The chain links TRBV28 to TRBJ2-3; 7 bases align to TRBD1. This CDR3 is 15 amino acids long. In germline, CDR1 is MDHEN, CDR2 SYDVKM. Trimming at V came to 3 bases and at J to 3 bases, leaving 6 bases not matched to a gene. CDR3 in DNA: TGTGCCAGCAGTTTGGGGGACAGCCTTACAGATACGCAGTATTTT. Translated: CASSLGDSLTDTQYF.

CDR3 in amino acids: CASSQASEGQPSYEQYF. CDR3 coding DNA: TGTGCCAGCAGCCAAGCCTCAGAAGGACAGCCGTCCTACGAGCAGTACTTC. The V gene is TRBV4-2, the J gene TRBJ2-5; TRBD1 is a possible D gene (6 bases). The end of the DNA aligns better with TRBJ2-7, so the J call may be wrong. CDR3 size: 17 residues. Germline CDR1 and CDR2: LGHNA and YNFKEQ.

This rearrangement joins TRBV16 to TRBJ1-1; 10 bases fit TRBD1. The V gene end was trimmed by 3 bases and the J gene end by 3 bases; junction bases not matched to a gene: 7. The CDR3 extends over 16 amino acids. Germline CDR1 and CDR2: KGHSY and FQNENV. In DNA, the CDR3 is TGTGCCAGCAGCCAGTCGGGACAGGGGTCGTACACTGAAGCTTTCTTT. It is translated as CASSQSGQGSYTEAFF.